This passage covers 26 T cell receptor beta chains from one sample sequenced in a study of T cell responses to AZD1222 COVID-19 vaccine. Generated by immunoSEQ multiplex PCR, the TCRdb table keeps only in-frame clones and is missing some. The table has under 85,000 clones, approximately 86% seen once. The input for sequencing was peripheral blood, taken on day 0 of AZD1222 vaccination. The receptors come from an adult in good health.

V gene TRBV6-5 combines with J gene TRBJ2-7; TRBD2 agrees at 10 bases. The V gene's germline CDR1 is MNHEY and CDR2 SVGAGI. The CDR3 extends over 14 amino acids. Trimming at V came to 7 bases and at J to 4 bases, leaving 7 bases not matched to a gene. The CDR3 DNA sequence: TGTGCCAGCATCAGGACTAGCGGAGTATACGAGCAGTACTTC. It encodes CASIRTSGVYEQYF.

The chain employs TRBV10-3 and TRBJ2-1; tentative D call: TRBD1 (6 bases). Germline loops: CDR1 ENHRY, CDR2 SYGVKD. V was clipped by 6 bases and J by 6 bases, with 24 bases between them. The CDR3 runs 17 residues. The CDR3 sequence: CAIRASSGQSVGNEQFF. The CDR3 nucleotides read TGTGCCATCAGGGCTAGCTCCGGACAGAGTGTCGGCAATGAGCAGTTCTTC.

This chain connects TRBV27 to TRBJ2-5; no firm D call. Trimming removed 5 bases at V and 1 base at J, with 11 bases between. This CDR3 comprises 14 residues. CDR1 is MNHEY and CDR2 is SMNVEV in the germline V gene (reference sequence). CDR3 in amino acids: CASSPSRVQETQYF. The DNA for the CDR3 is TGTGCCAGCAGTCCATCTAGGGTCCAAGAGACCCAGTACTTC.

The chain has TRBV18 and TRBJ2-7; D may match TRBD1 or TRBD2 (5 bases each). The CDR3 is made up of 13 amino acids. In germline, CDR1 is KGHSH, CDR2 LQKENI. V lost 6 bases, J lost 7 bases, and 16 bases lay in between. Here the CDR3 reads CASSPSSGREQYF. CDR3 bases: TGTGCCAGCTCGCCGTCGTCAGGGAGAGAGCAGTACTTC.

V usage is TRBV15 and J usage is TRBJ1-5, with a tentative D call TRBD1 (5 bases). The germline V gene has CDR1 LNHNV and CDR2 YYDKDF (reference sequence). CDR3 size: 18 residues. V was pared by 4 bases and J by 6 bases, with 25 bases between. Here the CDR3 reads CATSTAGAMLEAGQPQHF. The CDR3 DNA follows: TGTGCCACCAGCACCGCTGGGGCCATGCTGGAGGCGGGTCAGCCCCAGCATTTT.

The chain is built from TRBV6-5 and TRBJ2-7; 9 bases line up with TRBD2. The CDR3 runs to 14 residues. V lost 5 bases and J lost 6; bases outside the gene matches: 8. Germline CDR1 MNHEY, CDR2 SVGAGI. CDR3 nucleotide sequence: TGTGCCAGCAGTCCTATAGCGGGGGCGGGCGAGCAGTACTTC. Its translation is CASSPIAGAGEQYF.

J is TRBJ2-1 and V is TRBV24-1, with D maybe TRBD2 (6 bases). Germline V gives CDR1 KGHDR, CDR2 SFDVKD. The CDR3 consists of 18 residues. V lost 4 bases to trimming and J lost 0 bases, with 18 bases between them. The CDR3 DNA reads TGTGCCACCAGTGACCGCTCATGGCGGGGCGGCTCCTACAATGAGCAGTTCTTC. Protein: CATSDRSWRGGSYNEQFF.

CDR3 sequence reads: CASSLNEQFF. The CDR3 region has the DNA TGTGCCAGCTCCCTCAATGAGCAGTTCTTC. V gene TRBV18 combines with J gene TRBJ2-1; D gene unclear. The ends were cut back, 6 bases at V and 6 bases at J, with 3 bases in the middle. CDR1 KGHSH and CDR2 LQKENI come from the germline V gene. There are 10 residues in the CDR3. Based on the CDR3 plus reference TRBV18 and TRBJ2-1, the full variable domain is NAGVMQNPRHLVRRRGQEARLRCSPMKGHSHVYWYRQLPEEGLKFMVYLQKENIIDESGMPKERFSAEFPKEGPSILRIQQVVRGDSAAYFCASSLNEQFFGPGTRLTVL.

The J gene is TRBJ1-6, the V gene TRBV11-3; D gene ambiguous. The V gene lost 4 bases and the J gene lost 5 bases, with 3 bases spanning the gap. Germline V gene lookup returns CDR1 SGHNT and CDR2 YENEEA. This CDR3 comprises 12 residues. The CDR3, as DNA: TGTGCCAGCAGCTGGGATAATTCACCCCTCCACTTT. Translating it yields CASSWDNSPLHF.

The chain recombines TRBV28 with TRBJ2-7; D is unresolved. This CDR3 has 11 amino acids. V was trimmed by 6 bases and J by 3 bases, leaving 6 bases between them. The germline gives CDR1 MDHEN, CDR2 SYDVKM. DNA of the CDR3: TGTGCCAGCAGGGCCAACTACGAGCAGTACTTC. Protein product: CASRANYEQYF.

The chain is built from TRBV19 and TRBJ1-1, with 9 bases that match TRBD1. V lost 7 bases and J lost 6; bases outside the gene matches: 9. The CDR3 has 14 residues. Germline V gene sequence: CDR1 LNHDA, CDR2 SQIVND (reference sequence). CDR3 amino acids: CASTKTGGESEAFF. The CDR3 region has the DNA TGTGCCAGTACCAAAACAGGGGGCGAATCTGAAGCTTTCTTT.

The chain combines TRBV6-2 or TRBV6-3 with TRBJ2-5; the D is unclear. The CDR3 length is 13 residues. The germline V gene has CDR1 MNHEY and CDR2 SVGEGT. V was shortened by 0 bases and J by 7 bases, with 9 bases between the two germline ends. The CDR3 nucleotides read TGTGCCAGCAGTTACTCGGTCGGAACGACCCAGTACTTC. Its translation is CASSYSVGTTQYF.

This clone was seen only once. The chain couples TRBV6-2 or TRBV6-3 to TRBJ2-1, with TRBD2 as a possible D gene (6 bases). CDR1 and CDR2 from the germline V gene are MNHEY and SVGEGT. This CDR3 region has 16 residues. Trimming removed 1 base from V and 7 bases from J, with 17 bases in between. The CDR3 DNA follows: TGTGCCAGCAGTTACTTCCCGGGAGCCGTTTTGAATGAGCAGTTCTTC. The encoded protein is CASSYFPGAVLNEQFF.

The rearrangement joins TRBV4-3 to TRBJ2-1, with D maybe TRBD1 (6 bases). Trimming left V 1 base short and J 5 bases short, with 12 bases between. This CDR3 region has 15 residues. Germline loops: CDR1 LGHNA, CDR2 YSLEER. The CDR3 region is CASSQGVRGDNEQFF. For the CDR3, the DNA is TGCGCCAGCAGCCAAGGCGTCAGGGGTGACAATGAGCAGTTCTTC.

The J gene is TRBJ1-5, the V gene TRBV28, with no clear D. The V end lost 8 bases, the J end lost 5 bases, and 10 bases lay between the germline ends. This CDR3 is 12 amino acids long. Germline V gene lookup returns CDR1 MDHEN and CDR2 SYDVKM. The CDR3 region has the DNA TGTGCCAGCGAGAGAGGCTATCAGCCCCAGCATTTT. Its protein product is CASERGYQPQHF.

This clone has more than one count but fewer than ten. CDR3 loop: CASSLVGISGRFSSYEQYF. CDR3 DNA: TGCGCCAGCAGCTTGGTCGGGATTAGCGGGAGGTTCTCCTCCTACGAGCAGTACTTC. The rearrangement joins TRBV5-1 to TRBJ2-7; 10 bases map to TRBD2. Germline trimming cut 0 bases from V and 0 bases from J; bases unmatched to any gene: 12. Germline loops: CDR1 SGHRS, CDR2 YFSETQ. This CDR3 region has 19 residues.

The V call is TRBV4-2, the J call TRBJ1-4; TRBD1 might be the D (5 bases). The germline CDR1 and CDR2 sequences are LGHNA and YNFKEQ. Deletions cut 0 bases from V and 5 bases from J, with 10 bases between. This CDR3 comprises 15 residues. Here the CDR3 reads CASSQESGSNEKLFF. In nucleotides, the CDR3 is TGTGCCAGCAGCCAAGAGTCAGGGTCAAATGAAAAACTGTTTTTT.

V usage is TRBV28 and J usage is TRBJ1-3; 7 bases agree with TRBD1. Germline assignment: CDR1 MDHEN and CDR2 SYDVKM. V was clipped by 5 bases and J by 0 bases; unmatched bases: 7. This CDR3 region has 16 residues. The CDR3 reads CASSPFRGDSGNTIYF. CDR3 sequence (DNA): TGTGCCAGCAGTCCGTTCAGGGGGGACTCTGGAAACACCATATATTTT.

V is TRBV6-2 or TRBV6-3 and J is TRBJ2-2; maybe TRBD2 (6 bases). V gave up 6 bases and J gave up 6 bases, with 17 bases separating them. CDR3 length: 15 residues. Germline V gives CDR1 MNHEY, CDR2 SVGEGT. The CDR3 is CASSTSRLWAGELFF. CDR3 in DNA: TGTGCCAGCAGCACTAGCAGGTTGTGGGCCGGGGAGCTGTTTTTT.

The count of this clone is one. This chain joins TRBV9 and TRBJ2-1, with TRBD1 matching 7 bases. Germline values: CDR1 SGDLS, CDR2 YYNGEE. V lost 0 bases, J lost 3 bases, and 9 bases stayed unmatched. The CDR3 is 17 residues long. CDR3 amino acids: CASSVAPSGGHYNEQFF. The CDR3, as DNA: TGTGCCAGCAGCGTAGCCCCCTCAGGGGGACACTACAATGAGCAGTTCTTC.

The rearrangement links TRBV27 to TRBJ2-3, with D uncertain. Germline V gene lookup returns CDR1 MNHEY and CDR2 SMNVEV (reference sequence). Trimming took off 6 bases at V and 0 bases at J, with 4 bases between the two ends. This CDR3 region has 12 residues. CDR3 amino acids: CASSPSTDTQYF. CDR3 sequence (DNA): TGTGCCAGCAGCCCTAGCACAGATACGCAGTATTTT.

The V gene is TRBV7-2, the J gene TRBJ1-1; D possibly corresponds to TRBD1 (5 bases). V was trimmed by 2 bases and J by 1 base, leaving 14 bases between them. The CDR3 runs to 16 residues. Germline V gene data show CDR1 as SGHTA and CDR2 as FQGNSA. This CDR3 reads CASSLFQGNSNTEAFF. DNA for the CDR3: TGTGCCAGCAGCTTATTTCAGGGCAATTCGAACACTGAAGCTTTCTTT.

The V and J genes are TRBV29-1 and TRBJ1-1; no clear D. Germline CDR1 SQVTM, CDR2 ANQGSEA. The CDR3 is 10 amino acids. Trimming shortened V by 4 bases and J by 5 bases, and 5 bases separated the two germline ends. Here the CDR3 DNA reads TGCAGCGTTGGAAGTACTGAAGCTTTCTTT. It translates to CSVGSTEAFF.

CDR3 DNA sequence: TGTGCCAGCAGCTTAGACCTTAGACAGGCAACTAATGAAAAACTGTTTTTT. As protein: CASSLDLRQATNEKLFF. This rearrangement joins TRBV7-2 to TRBJ1-4; D may be TRBD1 (6 bases). This CDR3 has 17 residues. Germline values: CDR1 SGHTA, CDR2 FQGNSA. With 1 base removed from V and 0 bases from J, the gap between germline ends came to 12 bases.

The chain couples TRBV21-1 to TRBJ2-1. TRBV21-1 is a documented pseudogene. The CDR3 has 15 residues. CDR3 sequence reads: CASSMSRRPYNEQFF. CDR3 in DNA: TGTGCCAGCAGCATGAGCAGGAGACCCTACAATGAGCAGTTCTTC.

This clone was seen a single time. V usage is TRBV4-3 and J usage is TRBJ2-5; tentative D call: TRBD2 (5 bases). Between the trimmed V and J ends, which lost 0 bases and 5 bases, there was a span of 7 bases. The CDR3 is made up of 13 amino acids. Germline assignment: CDR1 LGHNA and CDR2 YSLEER. CDR3 bases: TGCGCCAGCAGCCAAGAAAAGCGGGAGACCCAGTACTTC. This encodes CASSQEKRETQYF.